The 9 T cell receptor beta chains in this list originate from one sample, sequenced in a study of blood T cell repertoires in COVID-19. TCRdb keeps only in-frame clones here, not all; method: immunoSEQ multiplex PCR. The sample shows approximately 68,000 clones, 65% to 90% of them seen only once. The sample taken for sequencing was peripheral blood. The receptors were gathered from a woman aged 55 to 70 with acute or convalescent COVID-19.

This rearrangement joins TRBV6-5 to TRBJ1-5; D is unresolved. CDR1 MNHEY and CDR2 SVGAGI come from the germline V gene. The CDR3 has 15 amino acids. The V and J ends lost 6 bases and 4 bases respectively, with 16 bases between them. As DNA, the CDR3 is TGTGCCAGCAGACCCGGACTGGGCCCGAATCAGCCCCAGCATTTT. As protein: CASRPGLGPNQPQHF.

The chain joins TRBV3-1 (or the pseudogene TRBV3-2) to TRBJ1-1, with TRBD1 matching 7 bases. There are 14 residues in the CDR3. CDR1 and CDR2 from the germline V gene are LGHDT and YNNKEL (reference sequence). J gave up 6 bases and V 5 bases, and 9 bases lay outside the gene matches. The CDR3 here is CASSNRVTGAEAFF. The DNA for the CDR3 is TGTGCCAGCAGCAACCGGGTAACAGGGGCTGAAGCTTTCTTT.

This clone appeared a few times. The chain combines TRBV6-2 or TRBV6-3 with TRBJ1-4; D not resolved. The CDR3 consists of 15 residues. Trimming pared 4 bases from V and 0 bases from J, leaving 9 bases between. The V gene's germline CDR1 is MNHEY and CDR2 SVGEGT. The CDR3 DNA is TGTGCCAGCAGTTTCGGAGGTGCAACTAATGAAAAACTGTTTTTT. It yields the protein CASSFGGATNEKLFF.

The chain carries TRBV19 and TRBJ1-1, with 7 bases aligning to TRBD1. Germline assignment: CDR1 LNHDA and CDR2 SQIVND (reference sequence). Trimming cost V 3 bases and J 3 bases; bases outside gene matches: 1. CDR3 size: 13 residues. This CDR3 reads CASSIRGYTEAFF. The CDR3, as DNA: TGTGCCAGTAGTATCAGGGGGTACACTGAAGCTTTCTTT.

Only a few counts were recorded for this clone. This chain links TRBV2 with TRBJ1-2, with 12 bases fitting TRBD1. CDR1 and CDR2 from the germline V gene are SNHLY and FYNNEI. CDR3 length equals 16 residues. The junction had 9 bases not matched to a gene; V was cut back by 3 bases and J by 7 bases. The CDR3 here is CASSESRGQGASGYTF. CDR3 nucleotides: TGTGCCAGCAGTGAGTCTAGGGGACAGGGGGCGAGTGGCTACACCTTC.

As DNA, the CDR3 is TGTGCCAGTAGGGAAACAGGGGGATATGGCTACACCTTC. Translated: CASRETGGYGYTF. The chain combines TRBV19 with TRBJ1-2; 8 nucleotides match TRBD1. V lost 6 bases, J lost 5 bases, and 5 bases stayed unmatched. The CDR3 extends over 13 amino acids. Germline V gene lookup returns CDR1 LNHDA and CDR2 SQIVND (reference sequence).

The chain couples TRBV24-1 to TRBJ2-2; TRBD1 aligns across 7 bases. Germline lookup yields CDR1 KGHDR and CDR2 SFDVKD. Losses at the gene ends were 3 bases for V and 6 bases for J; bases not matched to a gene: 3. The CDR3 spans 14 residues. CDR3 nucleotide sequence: TGTGCCACCAGTGATCGACAGGGTCCCGGGGAGCTGTTTTTT. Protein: CATSDRQGPGELFF.

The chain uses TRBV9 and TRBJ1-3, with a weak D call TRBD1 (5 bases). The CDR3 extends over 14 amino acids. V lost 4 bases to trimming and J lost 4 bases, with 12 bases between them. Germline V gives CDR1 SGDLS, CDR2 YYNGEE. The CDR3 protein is CASSYGEGGNTIYF. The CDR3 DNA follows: TGTGCCAGCAGCTACGGGGAGGGGGGAAACACCATATATTTT.

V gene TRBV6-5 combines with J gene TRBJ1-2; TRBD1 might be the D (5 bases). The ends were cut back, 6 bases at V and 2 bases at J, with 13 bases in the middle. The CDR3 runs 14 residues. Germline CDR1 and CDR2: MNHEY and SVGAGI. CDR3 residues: CASSRTQGNYGYTF. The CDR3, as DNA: TGTGCCAGCAGCCGAACCCAGGGAAACTATGGCTACACCTTC.